This T cell receptor (beta chain) was identified during a study of control samples from healthy donors and cancer patients. TCRdb keeps only in-frame clones here, not all; method: immunoSEQ multiplex PCR. Of about 77,000 clones in the sample, around 92% were seen once. This CDR3 has 15 amino acids. From germline, CDR1 is LNHDA and CDR2 SQIVND (reference sequence). The germline V and J ends were trimmed by 6 bases and 6 bases, with 20 bases remaining between them. V usage is TRBV19 and J usage is TRBJ1-1; D unresolved. The receptor was derived from a woman aged 60-75 years in good health. The sequenced material came from blood. The CDR3 spells CASSLKRGRMAEAFF. In DNA, the CDR3 is TGTGCCAGTAGCCTAAAAAGAGGTAGGATGGCTGAAGCTTTCTTT. The full variable domain, completed using reference TRBV19 and TRBJ1-1, is DGGITQSPKYLFRKEGQNVTLSCEQNLNHDAMYWYRQDPGQGLRLIYYSQIVNDFQKGDIAEGYSVSREKKESFPLTVTSAQKNPTAFYLCASSLKRGRMAEAFFGQGTRLTVV.